This passage covers 20 T cell receptor beta chains from one sample sequenced in a study of shared clonotypes between healthy human individuals (TCRdb year 2020). Receptors were amplified or captured by the immunoSEQ multiplex PCR assay. The immuneACCESS repertoire file appears here via TCRdb, limited to in-frame rearrangements. These files lack a portion of the clones; in checked studies, under half of the deficit traces to unresolved V genes, and the cause of the others is not known. This sample lists more than 200,000 clones; 50% to 80% were detected once. The ten largest account for 11% of the sample. The sample comprised memory CD4+ T cells sorted from blood. The meaning of the sample's cell subset or site label: CD45RA-negative fraction. Receptors originate from a man aged 25 to 45 in good health.

The gene calls are TRBV5-1 and TRBJ1-4; D ambiguous. CDR3 size: 18 residues. V lost 0 bases to trimming and J lost 0 bases, with 15 bases between them. Germline CDR1 and CDR2: SGHRS and YFSETQ. The CDR3 sequence: CASSLETTSSATNEKLFF. In DNA form, the CDR3 reads TGCGCCAGCAGCTTGGAGACAACCAGTTCCGCAACTAATGAAAAACTGTTTTTT.

The V and J genes are TRBV9 and TRBJ2-4, with TRBD1 matching over 9 bases. V lost 5 bases, J lost 3 bases, and 18 bases stayed unmatched. From germline, CDR1 is SGDLS and CDR2 YYNGEE. This CDR3 spans 19 amino acids. The DNA of the CDR3 is TGTGCCAGCAGTGAACTTCCGGGACAGGGTCCTTTGGACAAAAACATTCAGTACTTC. Protein: CASSELPGQGPLDKNIQYF.

The CDR3, as DNA: TGCGCCAGCAGCCCCCACCAGGGGGTTCCCACTGAAGCTTTCTTT. Its protein is CASSPHQGVPTEAFF. The chain employs TRBV4-3 and TRBJ1-1, with TRBD1 identical over 7 bases. Germline assignment: CDR1 LGHNA and CDR2 YSLEER. V was pared by 4 bases and J by 4 bases, with 9 bases of the junction left unmatched. This CDR3 comprises 15 residues.

The chain combines TRBV28 with TRBJ2-3; 7 bases agree with TRBD1. The germline gives CDR1 MDHEN, CDR2 SYDVKM. The CDR3 totals 16 residues. V was pared by 4 bases and J by 1 base, with 8 bases of the junction left unmatched. CDR3 in amino acids: CASSSSSGTGTDTQYF. CDR3 nucleotide sequence: TGTGCCAGCAGTTCGTCCTCCGGGACAGGCACAGATACGCAGTATTTT.

This chain joins TRBV6-4 and TRBJ2-1, with 14 positions matching TRBD2. This CDR3 is built from 19 residues. CDR1 and CDR2 from the germline V gene are MRHNA and SNTAGT. Trimming cost V 3 bases and J 0 bases; bases outside gene matches: 7. The CDR3, as DNA: TGTGCCAGCAGTGAAGGGACTAGCGGGAGTCCCCGCTCCTACAATGAGCAGTTCTTC. This translates into CASSEGTSGSPRSYNEQFF.

The rearrangement uses TRBV5-4 and TRBJ2-7; 8 bases fit TRBD2. The CDR3 is 16 residues long. V trimming: 4 bases; J trimming: 2 bases; junction bases outside the gene matches: 11. The germline gives CDR1 SGHNT, CDR2 YYREEE (reference sequence). The CDR3 spells CASSALGGGGPYEQYF. The CDR3 DNA reads TGTGCCAGCAGCGCCCTGGGGGGCGGGGGGCCCTACGAGCAGTACTTC.

This clone has a count of ten or more. V usage is TRBV29-1 and J usage is TRBJ2-7, with TRBD1 identical over 8 bases. The CDR3 has 14 amino acids. From germline, CDR1 is SQVTM and CDR2 ANQGSEA. Germline trimming cut 4 bases from V and 7 bases from J; bases unmatched to any gene: 12. The CDR3 bases are TGCAGCGTTGCACCGGGACAGGTTCGTGAAGAGCAGTACTTC. Translation: CSVAPGQVREEQYF.

The CDR3 reads CASSSRTGDYEQYF. The CDR3 DNA sequence: TGTGCCAGCAGCTCAAGGACAGGGGACTACGAGCAGTACTTC. The genes are TRBV7-9 and TRBJ2-7; 9 bases are a match to TRBD1. Germline CDR1 reads SEHNR; CDR2 reads FQNEAQ (reference sequence). The CDR3 loop spans 14 amino acids. V gave up 4 bases and J gave up 3 bases; unmatched junction bases: 4.

The chain employs TRBV28 and TRBJ2-7; D may be TRBD2 (5 bases). Germline values: CDR1 MDHEN, CDR2 SYDVKM. Deletions cut 6 bases from V and 2 bases from J, with 11 bases between. The CDR3 covers 13 residues. CDR3 nucleotides: TGTGCCAGCAGCCAAAGACTACCCTACGAGCAGTACTTC. Amino acids: CASSQRLPYEQYF.

This chain uses TRBV7-2 with TRBJ2-7, with D perhaps matching TRBD1 (5 bases). Germline V gives CDR1 SGHTA, CDR2 FQGNSA. V lost 4 bases to trimming and J lost 5 bases, with 12 bases between them. The CDR3 runs to 13 residues. The CDR3 coding sequence is TGTGCCAGCAGCTCAGGGCAGTCCCACGAGCAGTACTTC. The encoded protein is CASSSGQSHEQYF. Combining the CDR3 with reference TRBV7-2 and TRBJ2-7 gives the whole variable domain GAGVSQSPSNKVTEKGKDVELRCDPISGHTALYWYRQSLGQGLEFLIYFQGNSAPDKSGLPSDRFSAERTGGSVSTLTIQRTQQEDSAVYLCASSSGQSHEQYFGPGTRLTVT.

This clone has only one observation. The chain employs TRBV7-8 and TRBJ2-2; D is possibly TRBD2 (6 bases). Trimming took 5 bases from V and 5 from J, leaving 18 bases between them. This CDR3 is 16 amino acids long. Germline V gene sequence: CDR1 SGHVS, CDR2 FQNEAQ. CDR3 sequence reads: CASSPRRIAETGELFF. The CDR3 DNA follows: TGTGCCAGCAGCCCTAGGCGAATAGCGGAGACCGGGGAGCTGTTTTTT.

In this sample, this clone turned up once. Written as DNA, the CDR3 is TGCGCCAGCAGCCCCGGGGGGCAGGCGGATACGCAGTATTTT. Amino acids: CASSPGGQADTQYF. The chain combines TRBV5-1 with TRBJ2-3; a weak D match, TRBD2 (7 bases). Germline CDR1 is SGHRS and CDR2 is YFSETQ. V lost 4 bases and J 6 bases, leaving 15 bases between the germline ends. The CDR3 runs to 14 residues.

The chain links TRBV19 to TRBJ2-2; TRBD1 aligns across 9 bases. The CDR3 is made up of 15 amino acids. J was trimmed by 3 bases and V by 6 bases; bases with no gene match: 5. Germline values: CDR1 LNHDA, CDR2 SQIVND (reference sequence). The CDR3 coding sequence is TGTGCCAGTAGACAGGGGGCCCTGGACACCGGGGAGCTGTTTTTT. Protein product: CASRQGALDTGELFF.

The J gene is TRBJ2-5, the V gene TRBV11-2; D gene unclear. Deletions cut 5 bases from V and 3 bases from J, with 7 bases between. CDR3 length equals 12 residues. Germline assignment: CDR1 SGHAT and CDR2 FQNNGV. The CDR3 DNA reads as TGTGCCAGCAGCCAGCCCGAAGAGACCCAGTACTTC. Encoded protein: CASSQPEETQYF.

The chain couples TRBV9 to TRBJ1-2; no reliable D call. Trimming took 3 bases from V and 2 from J, leaving 17 bases between them. This CDR3 comprises 16 residues. The germline V gene has CDR1 SGDLS and CDR2 YYNGEE. The CDR3 nucleotides read TGTGCCAGCAGCGGAGTTCGACACTCTAGGAACTATGGCTACACCTTC. As protein: CASSGVRHSRNYGYTF.

This chain links TRBV19 with TRBJ2-7; D not resolved. Germline-derived CDR1 and CDR2 are LNHDA and SQIVND (reference sequence). The CDR3 is 16 residues long. Trimming removed 5 bases from V and 3 bases from J, with 20 bases in between. The CDR3 coding sequence is TGTGCCAGTAGTTCTCCCCCTTCCAGATCAAACTACGAGCAGTACTTC. It specifies CASSSPPSRSNYEQYF.

This chain joins TRBV21-1 and TRBJ1-2. TRBV21-1 is tagged as a pseudogene. CDR3 length: 14 residues. CDR3 protein: CASSKVCGYYGYTF. CDR3 bases: TGTGCCAGCAGCAAAGTGTGCGGATACTATGGCTACACCTTC.

This chain joins TRBV10-3 and TRBJ2-7; the D is unclear. From germline, CDR1 is ENHRY and CDR2 SYGVKD. This CDR3 comprises 13 residues. The V end lost 3 bases, the J end lost 3 bases, and 9 bases lay between the germline ends. CDR3 nucleotide sequence: TGTGCCATCAGTGACAGCGATATCTACGAGCAGTACTTC. It specifies CAISDSDIYEQYF.

The chain uses TRBV9 and TRBJ1-3; D call uncertain. V dropped 4 bases and J dropped 3 bases, with 11 bases sitting between them. The CDR3 covers 14 residues. Germline V gene data show CDR1 as SGDLS and CDR2 as YYNGEE. The CDR3 spells CASSPDGFGNTIYF. Written as DNA, the CDR3 is TGTGCCAGCAGCCCGGACGGATTTGGAAACACCATATATTTT.

This clone has just a few counts. This chain joins TRBV9 and TRBJ2-2, with D perhaps TRBD1 (5 bases). The germline V gene has CDR1 SGDLS and CDR2 YYNGEE. The V and J ends lost 2 bases and 5 bases respectively, with 7 bases between them. The CDR3 extends over 13 amino acids. This CDR3 is CASSVQGTGELFF. The CDR3 coding sequence is TGTGCCAGCAGCGTTCAGGGAACCGGGGAGCTGTTTTTT.